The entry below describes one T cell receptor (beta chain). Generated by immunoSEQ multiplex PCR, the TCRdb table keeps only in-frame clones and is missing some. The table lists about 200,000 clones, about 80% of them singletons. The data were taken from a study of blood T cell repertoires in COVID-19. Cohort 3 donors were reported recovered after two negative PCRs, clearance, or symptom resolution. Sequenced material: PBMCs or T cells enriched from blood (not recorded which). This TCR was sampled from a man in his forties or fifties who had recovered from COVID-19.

CDR3 DNA sequence: TGTGCCATCAGTGAGCAGACAGAAAGTCACTACACCTTC. It yields the protein CAISEQTESHYTF. The chain couples TRBV10-3 to TRBJ1-2; D is possibly TRBD1 (5 bases). This CDR3 is 13 amino acids long. Germline V lookup: CDR1 ENHRY, CDR2 SYGVKD. V lost 2 bases and J lost 10, with 14 bases in between.